The rows below give T cell receptor beta chains drawn from one sample of a study of blood T cell repertoires in COVID-19. Sequenced by immunoSEQ multiplex PCR; TCRdb stores in-frame clones only, minus some. The profile covers 200,000 to 300,000 clones, with 75% to 90% appearing a single time and roughly 7.8% taken by the ten largest. Source material: peripheral blood. The receptor set was obtained from a man in his 60s who had recovered from COVID-19. The CDR3 runs from the conserved cysteine through the conserved F or W. A D gene is named only where the DNA matches it firmly. The size field is filled for only some rows; it gives once, few, many or a size class.

J gene: TRBJ2-2; clone size: NA; D gene: TRBD2; V gene: TRBV24-1; CDR3 protein: CATSDFPRLAGASTGELFF; CDR3 DNA: TGTGCCACCAGTGATTTCCCGAGACTAGCGGGGGCCTCCACCGGGGAGCTGTTTTTT
J gene: TRBJ2-2; clone size: NA; D gene: TRBD1; V gene: TRBV28; CDR3 protein: CASSLSQTGRTGELFF; CDR3 DNA: TGTGCCAGCAGTTTATCCCAGACAGGGCGAACCGGGGAGCTGTTTTTT
J gene: TRBJ1-1; clone size: NA; D gene: TRBD1; V gene: TRBV10-3; CDR3 protein: CAISSAGTGGMGTEAFF; CDR3 DNA: TGTGCCATCAGTTCGGCCGGGACAGGGGGCATGGGAACTGAAGCTTTCTTT
J gene: TRBJ2-3; clone size: NA; D gene: TRBD1; V gene: TRBV10-1; CDR3 protein: CATAQGYTDTQYF; CDR3 DNA: TGCGCCACAGCACAGGGGTATACAGATACGCAGTATTTT
J gene: TRBJ2-3; clone size: NA; D gene: TRBD1; V gene: TRBV5-4; CDR3 protein: CASSYRTGLSTDTQYF; CDR3 DNA: TGTGCCAGCAGCTACCGGACAGGGCTTAGCACAGATACGCAGTATTTT
J gene: TRBJ1-1; clone size: once; D gene: NA; V gene: TRBV5-1; CDR3 protein: CASSLSPTGRNTEAFF; CDR3 DNA: TGCGCCAGCAGCTTGTCCCCCACAGGGCGGAACACTGAAGCTTTCTTT
J gene: TRBJ2-5; clone size: NA; D gene: NA; V gene: TRBV6-5; CDR3 protein: CASSYPRAETQYF; CDR3 DNA: TGTGCCAGCAGTTACCCCAGGGCAGAGACCCAGTACTTC
J gene: TRBJ1-2; clone size: NA; D gene: NA; V gene: TRBV18; CDR3 protein: CASSPNLGYGYTF; CDR3 DNA: TGTGCCAGCTCACCAAATCTAGGCTATGGCTACACCTTC
J gene: TRBJ2-1; clone size: NA; D gene: NA; V gene: TRBV12-3/TRBV12-4; CDR3 protein: CASSFVGGEQFF; CDR3 DNA: TGTGCCAGCAGTTTTGTGGGCGGGGAGCAGTTCTTC
J gene: TRBJ2-2; clone size: NA; D gene: TRBD1; V gene: TRBV7-7; CDR3 protein: CASSPTGVTGELFF; CDR3 DNA: TGTGCCAGCAGCCCTACAGGGGTAACCGGGGAGCTGTTTTTT
J gene: TRBJ2-2; clone size: NA; D gene: NA; V gene: TRBV5-6; CDR3 protein: CASSPLLANTGELFF; CDR3 DNA: TGTGCCAGCAGCCCCTTACTAGCGAACACCGGGGAGCTGTTTTTT
J gene: TRBJ2-3; clone size: few; D gene: NA; V gene: TRBV5-1; CDR3 protein: CASRAQGFGDTQYF; CDR3 DNA: TGCGCCAGCAGAGCGCAGGGTTTCGGGGATACGCAGTATTTT
J gene: TRBJ2-3; clone size: NA; D gene: TRBD2; V gene: TRBV15; CDR3 protein: CATSTQLAASTDTQYF; CDR3 DNA: TGTGCCACCAGCACCCAACTAGCGGCTAGCACAGATACGCAGTATTTT
J gene: TRBJ1-1; clone size: once; D gene: NA; V gene: TRBV19; CDR3 protein: CASSRNDRYTEAFF; CDR3 DNA: TGTGCCAGTAGTAGAAACGACAGGTACACTGAAGCTTTCTTT
J gene: TRBJ1-4; clone size: NA; D gene: TRBD1; V gene: TRBV6-5; CDR3 protein: CASSYEDRGNEKLFF; CDR3 DNA: TGTGCCAGCAGTTACGAGGACAGGGGTAATGAAAAACTGTTTTTT
J gene: TRBJ1-4; clone size: NA; D gene: NA; V gene: TRBV9; CDR3 protein: CASSVSGDPTNEKLFF; CDR3 DNA: TGTGCCAGCAGCGTCTCAGGGGATCCAACTAATGAAAAACTGTTTTTT
J gene: TRBJ2-5; clone size: once; D gene: TRBD1; V gene: TRBV28; CDR3 protein: CASSRRTGEKTQYF; CDR3 DNA: TGTGCCAGCAGCAGGAGGACAGGGGAGAAGACCCAGTACTTC
J gene: TRBJ2-3; clone size: NA; D gene: NA; V gene: TRBV11-3; CDR3 protein: CASSLQSSGDTQYF; CDR3 DNA: TGTGCCAGCAGCTTACAATCCAGCGGGGATACGCAGTATTTT
J gene: TRBJ2-1; clone size: NA; D gene: TRBD2; V gene: TRBV6-5; CDR3 protein: CASSYSTSFFYNEQFF; CDR3 DNA: TGTGCCAGCAGTTACTCGACTAGCTTTTTCTACAATGAGCAGTTCTTC